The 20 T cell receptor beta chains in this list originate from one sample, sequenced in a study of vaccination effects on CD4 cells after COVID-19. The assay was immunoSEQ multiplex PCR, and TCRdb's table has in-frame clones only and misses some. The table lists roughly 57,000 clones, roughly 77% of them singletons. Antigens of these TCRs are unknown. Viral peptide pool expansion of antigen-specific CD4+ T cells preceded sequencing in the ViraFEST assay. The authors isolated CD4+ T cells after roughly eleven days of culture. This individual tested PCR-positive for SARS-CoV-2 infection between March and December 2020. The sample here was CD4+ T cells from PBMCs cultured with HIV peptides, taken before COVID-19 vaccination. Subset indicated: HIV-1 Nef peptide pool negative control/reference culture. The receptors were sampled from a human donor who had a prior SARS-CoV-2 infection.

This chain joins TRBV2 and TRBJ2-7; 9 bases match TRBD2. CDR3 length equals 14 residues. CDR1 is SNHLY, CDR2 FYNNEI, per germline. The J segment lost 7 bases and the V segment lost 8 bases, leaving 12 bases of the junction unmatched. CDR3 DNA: TGTGCCAGCCCGAAGCGGGAGGCCACGGGGGAGCAGTACTTC. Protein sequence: CASPKREATGEQYF.

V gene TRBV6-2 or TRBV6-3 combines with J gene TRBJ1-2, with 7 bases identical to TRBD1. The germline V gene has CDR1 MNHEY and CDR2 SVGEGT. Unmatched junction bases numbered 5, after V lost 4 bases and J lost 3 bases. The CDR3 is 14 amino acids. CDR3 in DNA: TGTGCCAGCAGTTCCAGACAGGGCTACTATGGCTACACCTTC. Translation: CASSSRQGYYGYTF.

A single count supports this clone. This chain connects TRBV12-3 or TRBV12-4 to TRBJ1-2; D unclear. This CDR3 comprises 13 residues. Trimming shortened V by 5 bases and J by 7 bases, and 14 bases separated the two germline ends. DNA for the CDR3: TGTGCCAGCAGTCCCCCGGGCGCAGGTGGCTACACCTTC. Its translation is CASSPPGAGGYTF.

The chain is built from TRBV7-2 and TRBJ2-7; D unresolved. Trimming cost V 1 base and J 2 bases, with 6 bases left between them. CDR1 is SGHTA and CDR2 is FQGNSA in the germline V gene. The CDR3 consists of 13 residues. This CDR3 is CASSLVGPYEQYF. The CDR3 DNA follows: TGTGCCAGCAGCTTAGTTGGGCCCTACGAGCAGTACTTC. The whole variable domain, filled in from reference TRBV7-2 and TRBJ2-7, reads GAGVSQSPSNKVTEKGKDVELRCDPISGHTALYWYRQSLGQGLEFLIYFQGNSAPDKSGLPSDRFSAERTGGSVSTLTIQRTQQEDSAVYLCASSLVGPYEQYFGPGTRLTVT.

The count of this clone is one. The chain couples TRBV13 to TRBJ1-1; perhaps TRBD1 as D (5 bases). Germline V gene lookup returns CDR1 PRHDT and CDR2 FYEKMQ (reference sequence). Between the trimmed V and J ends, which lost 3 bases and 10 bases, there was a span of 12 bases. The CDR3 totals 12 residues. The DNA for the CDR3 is TGTGCCAGCAGCTTCGGGGGTTTTCGAGCTTTCTTT. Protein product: CASSFGGFRAFF.

The CDR3, as DNA: TGTGCCAGCAAACGCCCAGGCAATCAGCCCCAGCATTTT. The encoded protein is CASKRPGNQPQHF. This chain uses TRBV2 with TRBJ1-5; D unclear. V lost 7 bases and J lost 2, with 9 bases in between. Germline lookup yields CDR1 SNHLY and CDR2 FYNNEI. This CDR3 comprises 13 residues.

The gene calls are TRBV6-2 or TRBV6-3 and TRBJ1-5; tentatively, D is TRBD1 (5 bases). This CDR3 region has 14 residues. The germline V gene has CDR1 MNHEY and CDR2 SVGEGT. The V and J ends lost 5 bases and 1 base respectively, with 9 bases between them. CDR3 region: CASSNRQSNQPQHF. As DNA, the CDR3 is TGTGCCAGCAGTAATCGACAGAGCAATCAGCCCCAGCATTTT.

The CDR3 loop reads CASRRGRSSTDTQYF. CDR3 coding DNA: TGTGCCAGCAGGAGGGGGCGTTCTAGCACAGATACGCAGTATTTT. V usage is TRBV7-2 and J usage is TRBJ2-3; the match to TRBD1 covers 7 bases. V was clipped by 6 bases and J by 0 bases; unmatched bases: 6. Germline values: CDR1 SGHTA, CDR2 FQGNSA. The CDR3 extends over 15 amino acids.

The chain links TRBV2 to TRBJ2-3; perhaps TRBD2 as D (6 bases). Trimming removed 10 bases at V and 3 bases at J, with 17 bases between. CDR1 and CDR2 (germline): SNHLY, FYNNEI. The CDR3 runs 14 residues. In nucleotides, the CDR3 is TGTGCCACCAGGCGGGACCGACGAACAGATACGCAGTATTTT. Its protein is CATRRDRRTDTQYF.

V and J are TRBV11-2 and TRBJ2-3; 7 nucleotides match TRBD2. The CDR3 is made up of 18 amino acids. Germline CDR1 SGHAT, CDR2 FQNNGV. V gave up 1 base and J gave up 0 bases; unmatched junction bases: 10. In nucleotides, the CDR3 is TGTGCCAGCAGCTTAGGCCGGGCTCTAGCGGCTAGCACAGATACGCAGTATTTT. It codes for CASSLGRALAASTDTQYF.

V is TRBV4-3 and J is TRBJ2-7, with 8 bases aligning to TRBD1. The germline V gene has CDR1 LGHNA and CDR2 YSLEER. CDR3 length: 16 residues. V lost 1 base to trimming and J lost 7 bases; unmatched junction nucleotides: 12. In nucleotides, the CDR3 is TGCGCCAGCAGCCAAGCCCCCAGTTGGGACAGGATAGAGCAGTACTTC. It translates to CASSQAPSWDRIEQYF.

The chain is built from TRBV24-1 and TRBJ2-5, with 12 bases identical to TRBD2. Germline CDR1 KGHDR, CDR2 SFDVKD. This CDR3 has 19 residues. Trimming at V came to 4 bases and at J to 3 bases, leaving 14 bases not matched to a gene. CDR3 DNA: TGTGCCACCAGTGACAGACTAGCGGGAGAACCTCGGGAAAAAGAGACCCAGTACTTC. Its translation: CATSDRLAGEPREKETQYF.

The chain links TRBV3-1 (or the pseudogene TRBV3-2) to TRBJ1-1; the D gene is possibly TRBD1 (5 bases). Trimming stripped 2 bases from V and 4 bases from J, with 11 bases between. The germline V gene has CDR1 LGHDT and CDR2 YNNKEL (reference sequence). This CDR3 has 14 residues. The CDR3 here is CASSQQGRGTEAFF. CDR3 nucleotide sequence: TGTGCCAGCAGCCAACAGGGAAGAGGCACTGAAGCTTTCTTT.

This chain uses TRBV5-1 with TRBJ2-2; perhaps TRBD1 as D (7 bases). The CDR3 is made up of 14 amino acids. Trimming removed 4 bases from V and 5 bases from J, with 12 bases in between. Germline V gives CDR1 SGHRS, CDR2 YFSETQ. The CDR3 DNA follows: TGCGCCAGCAGCATCTCAGGGGGGACCGGGGAGCTGTTTTTT. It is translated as CASSISGGTGELFF.

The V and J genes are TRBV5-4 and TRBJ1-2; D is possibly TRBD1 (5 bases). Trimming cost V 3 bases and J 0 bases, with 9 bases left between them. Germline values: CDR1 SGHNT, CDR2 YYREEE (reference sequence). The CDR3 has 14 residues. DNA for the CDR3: TGTGCCAGCAGCTCGGGACCTTCTAACTATGGCTACACCTTC. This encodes CASSSGPSNYGYTF.

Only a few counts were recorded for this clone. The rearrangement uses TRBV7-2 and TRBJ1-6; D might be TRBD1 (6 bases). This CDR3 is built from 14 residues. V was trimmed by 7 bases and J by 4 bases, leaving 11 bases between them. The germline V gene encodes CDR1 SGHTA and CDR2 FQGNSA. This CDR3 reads CASTQDRYNSPLHF. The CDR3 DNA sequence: TGTGCCAGCACCCAGGACAGATATAATTCACCCCTCCACTTT.

The CDR3 sequence is CASKPNLAKNIQYF. The CDR3 bases are TGTGCCAGCAAACCTAACTTAGCCAAAAACATTCAGTACTTC. This sequence joins TRBV6-5 and TRBJ2-4; D ambiguous. The CDR3 length is 14 residues. The germline CDR1 and CDR2 sequences are MNHEY and SVGAGI. Between the trimmed V and J ends, which lost 7 bases and 0 bases, there was a span of 10 bases.

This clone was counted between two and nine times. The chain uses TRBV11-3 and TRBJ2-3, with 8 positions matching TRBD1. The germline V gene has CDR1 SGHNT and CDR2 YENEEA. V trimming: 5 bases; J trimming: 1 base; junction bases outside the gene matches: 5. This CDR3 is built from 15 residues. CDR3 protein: CASSQGQGRTDTQYF. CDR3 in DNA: TGTGCCAGCAGCCAAGGACAGGGACGCACAGATACGCAGTATTTT. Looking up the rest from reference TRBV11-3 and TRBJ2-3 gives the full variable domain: EAGVVQSPRYKIIEKKQPVAFWCNPISGHNTLYWYLQNLGQGPELLIRYENEEAVDDSQLPKDRFSAERLKGVDSTLKIQPAELGDSAVYLCASSQGQGRTDTQYFGPGTRLTVL.

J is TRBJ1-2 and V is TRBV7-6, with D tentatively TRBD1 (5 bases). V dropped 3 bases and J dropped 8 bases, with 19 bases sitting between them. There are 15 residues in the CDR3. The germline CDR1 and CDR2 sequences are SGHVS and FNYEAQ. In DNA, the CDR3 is TGTGCCAGCAGCTTTTCTGGGTCAGGGATGTACGGCTACACCTTC. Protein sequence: CASSFSGSGMYGYTF.

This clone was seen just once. CDR3: CASSRWRVGETQYF. The DNA for the CDR3 is TGCGCCAGCAGCCGGTGGAGGGTTGGCGAGACCCAGTACTTC. The chain joins TRBV5-1 to TRBJ2-5, with D tentatively TRBD2 (6 bases). This CDR3 is 14 amino acids long. The V gene's germline CDR1 is SGHRS and CDR2 YFSETQ. Trimming took off 4 bases at V and 5 bases at J, with 15 bases between the two ends.